This T cell receptor (beta chain) emerged from a study of shared clonotypes between healthy human individuals. Study-level background: Each donor had three CD4 naive, three CD4 memory, two CD8 naive and one CD8 memory plate. Notes on the study in general: Large depth notwithstanding, sorted-subset sequencing proved incomplete by rarefaction. In having few donors, the study represented limited genetic and exposure-history diversity.

CD45RO-negative cells were positively selected for CCR7, leaving out terminally differentiated effector memory CD45RA+ cells. The assay was immunoSEQ multiplex PCR, and TCRdb's table has in-frame clones only and misses some. The sample consists of roughly 2 million clones, about 95% of them appearing once. Trimming left V 5 bases short and J 2 bases short, with 16 bases between. Germline lookup yields CDR1 SGHAT and CDR2 FQNNGV. This CDR3 has 15 amino acids. A remark on this clone: Antigen unknown.

The material sequenced was naive CD8+ T cells sorted from blood. This sequence joins TRBV11-2 and TRBJ2-7; weak D call: TRBD1 (6 bases). The receptor was derived from a man between 18 and 29 years old in good health. CDR3 nucleotides: TGTGCCAGCAGCCCCTTCGCGGACAGTACCTACGAGCAGTACTTC. It yields the protein CASSPFADSTYEQYF.